Each of the 19 T cell receptor beta chains below was sequenced from the same sample in a study of type 1 regulatory T cells. TCRdb re-analysed the reads in MiXCR, keeping a single row per CDR3 protein. This sample carries about 100,000 distinct CDR3 sequences, about a third of them seen once, and the ten largest clones take roughly 2.4%. The source material was CD4+ T cells, either the whole sample or a sorted fraction (not recorded which). These receptors originate from a human donor in good health.

Only a few counts were recorded for this clonotype. The J gene is TRBJ2-2, the V gene TRBV10-3; D may be TRBD1 (5 bases). The germline CDR1 and CDR2 sequences are ENHRY and SYGVKD. The CDR3 extends over 13 amino acids. Trimming removed 10 bases from V and 7 bases from J, with 16 bases in between. In DNA form, the CDR3 reads TGTGCCACCAGGGCCTTAACGGGCGGGGAGCTGTTTTTT. This gives the protein CATRALTGGELFF.

This clonotype was observed a few times. The J gene is TRBJ1-1, the V gene TRBV30; 7 positions match TRBD1. V lost 4 bases and J lost 5; bases outside the gene matches: 10. The CDR3 has 14 residues. Per germline, CDR1 GTSNPN and CDR2 SVGIG (reference sequence). This CDR3 is CAWIGRARGTEAFF. The CDR3 nucleotides are TGTGCCTGGATCGGGAGGGCCAGGGGGACTGAAGCTTTCTTT.

The chain uses TRBV5-4 and TRBJ2-1, with D perhaps matching TRBD1 (7 bases). With 5 bases removed from V and 8 bases from J, the gap between germline ends came to 20 bases. Germline V gives CDR1 SGHNT, CDR2 YYREEE (reference sequence). This CDR3 is 15 amino acids long. CDR3 sequence: CASRSEGASSYEQFF. The DNA of the CDR3 is TGTGCCAGCAGATCGGAGGGGGCTAGTAGTTATGAGCAGTTCTTC. Looking up the rest from reference TRBV5-4 and TRBJ2-1 gives the full variable domain: ETGVTQSPTHLIKTRGQQVTLRCSSQSGHNTVSWYQQALGQGPQFIFQYYREEENGRGNFPPRFSGLQFPNYSSELNVNALELDDSALYLCASRSEGASSYEQFFGPGTRLTVL.

The V and J genes are TRBV7-9 and TRBJ2-3; TRBD1 matches at 7 bases. V lost 4 bases to trimming and J lost 9 bases; unmatched junction nucleotides: 16. Germline V gene sequence: CDR1 SEHNR, CDR2 FQNEAQ (reference sequence). CDR3 length: 16 amino acids. CDR3 region: CASSSRSTGLHETQYF. The CDR3 region has the DNA TGTGCCAGCAGCTCCCGCTCGACAGGGTTGCATGAGACGCAGTATTTT.

The table lists this clonotype with a few counts. The V gene is TRBV7-9, the J gene TRBJ2-1; no clear D gene. V gave up 5 bases and J gave up 6 bases, with 8 bases separating them. The CDR3 totals 12 residues. Germline-derived CDR1 and CDR2 are SEHNR and FQNEAQ (reference sequence). The CDR3 DNA is TGTGCCAGCAGCATCAACTCCAATGAGCAGTTCTTC. Translation gives CASSINSNEQFF.

The CDR3 region is CSAQDLIQETQYF. The CDR3 bases are TGCAGTGCCCAGGACCTGATCCAAGAGACCCAGTACTTC. The V gene is TRBV20-1, the J gene TRBJ2-5; D is unclear. Trimming left V 6 bases short and J 1 base short, with 12 bases between. The CDR3 extends over 13 amino acids. Germline CDR1 reads DFQATT; CDR2 reads SNEGSKA (reference sequence).

The chain carries TRBV19 and TRBJ2-2; D ambiguous. This CDR3 contains 16 residues. V was trimmed by 7 bases and J by 2 bases, leaving 17 bases between them. From germline, CDR1 is LNHDA and CDR2 SQIVND (reference sequence). The CDR3 sequence: CASKDPARVNTGELFF. The DNA for the CDR3 is TGTGCCAGTAAAGACCCAGCTAGGGTTAACACCGGGGAGCTGTTTTTT. The full variable domain, completed using reference TRBV19 and TRBJ2-2, is DGGITQSPKYLFRKEGQNVTLSCEQNLNHDAMYWYRQDPGQGLRLIYYSQIVNDFQKGDIAEGYSVSREKKESFPLTVTSAQKNPTAFYLCASKDPARVNTGELFFGEGSRLTVL.

J is TRBJ2-1 and V is TRBV7-2; D is unresolved. The CDR3 totals 13 residues. CDR1 and CDR2 from the germline V gene are SGHTA and FQGNSA. The germline V and J ends were trimmed by 5 bases and 10 bases, with 15 bases remaining between them. The CDR3 reads CASSVSFVMEQFF. The CDR3 region has the DNA TGTGCCAGCAGCGTCTCATTCGTGATGGAGCAGTTCTTC.

The gene calls are TRBV20-1 and TRBJ1-1, with 9 positions matching TRBD1. This CDR3 is built from 15 residues. V was clipped by 6 bases and J by 4 bases; unmatched bases: 12. Germline values: CDR1 DFQATT, CDR2 SNEGSKA (reference sequence). CDR3 sequence (DNA): TGCAGTGCACAGCGTACTAACAGGGGGCCCACTGAAGCTTTCTTT. Translated, it gives CSAQRTNRGPTEAFF.

The chain has TRBV7-7 and TRBJ2-5, with TRBD2 matching 10 bases. The CDR3 runs to 15 residues. The germline CDR1 and CDR2 sequences are SSHAT and FNYEAQ (reference sequence). Unmatched junction bases numbered 7, after V lost 4 bases and J lost 5 bases. The CDR3 is CASSSSGGLMETQYF. The DNA of the CDR3 is TGTGCCAGCAGCTCTAGCGGGGGCTTGATGGAGACCCAGTACTTC. Filled out from reference TRBV7-7 and TRBJ2-5, the complete variable domain reads GAGVSQSPRYKVTKRGQDVTLRCDPISSHATLYWYQQALGQGPEFLTYFNYEAQPDKSGLPSDRFSAERPEGSISTLTIQRTEQRDSAMYRCASSSSGGLMETQYFGPGTRLLVL.

This clonotype was observed at least ten times. The chain uses TRBV20-1 and TRBJ2-2; TRBD2 is a possible D gene (6 bases). The V end lost 5 bases, the J end lost 5 bases, and 18 bases lay between the germline ends. The CDR3 sequence is 15 residues long. Germline assignment: CDR1 DFQATT and CDR2 SNEGSKA (reference sequence). The CDR3 region is CSAGPAGRGTGELFF. CDR3 sequence (DNA): TGCAGTGCTGGCCCTGCCGGGAGAGGGACCGGGGAGCTGTTTTTT.

This clonotype was counted many times. This sequence joins TRBV24-1 and TRBJ2-1; D remains ambiguous. V was clipped by 4 bases and J by 7 bases, with 7 bases between them. From germline, CDR1 is KGHDR and CDR2 SFDVKD. The CDR3 runs 12 residues. The CDR3 sequence is CATSDKINEQFF. CDR3 coding DNA: TGTGCCACCAGTGACAAAATTAATGAGCAGTTCTTC.

The rearrangement links TRBV14 to TRBJ2-1; weak D call: TRBD2 (6 bases). V was clipped by 0 bases and J by 10 bases, with 34 bases between them. The CDR3 covers 21 residues. From germline, CDR1 is SGHDN and CDR2 FVKESK. CDR3: CASSQDMVDSLYNGQAGEQFF. For the CDR3, the DNA is TGTGCCAGCAGCCAAGATATGGTGGACTCCCTTTACAATGGTCAGGCGGGGGAGCAGTTCTTC. The complete variable domain, with remaining parts taken from reference TRBV14 and TRBJ2-1, reads EAGVTQFPSHSVIEKGQTVTLRCDPISGHDNLYWYRRVMGKEIKFLLHFVKESKQDESGMPNNRFLAERTGGTYSTLKVQPAELEDSGVYFCASSQDMVDSLYNGQAGEQFFGPGTRLTVL.

The chain uses TRBV29-1 and TRBJ2-5, with 9 bases identical to TRBD1. The CDR3 runs to 14 residues. CDR1 and CDR2 (germline): SQVTM, ANQGSEA. The V gene end was trimmed by 6 bases and the J gene end by 4 bases; junction bases not matched to a gene: 9. The CDR3 DNA reads as TGCAGCGTCGAGGGACAGGGAGTAGGAGAGACCCAGTACTTC. This codes for CSVEGQGVGETQYF.

In regard to this clonotype: An end of the junction does not agree with germline; a read error may underlie this. The DNA of the CDR3 is TGCAGTGCAAGTGGAGGGGTTCTATACGAGCAGTGCTTC. This translates into CSASGGVLYEQCF. The chain recombines TRBV20-1 with TRBJ2-7; D is possibly TRBD2 (6 bases). The germline gives CDR1 DFQATT, CDR2 SNEGSKA (reference sequence). This CDR3 has 13 residues.

The chain employs TRBV20-1 and TRBJ2-7; possibly TRBD1 for D (5 bases). V was trimmed by 0 bases and J by 5 bases, leaving 17 bases between them. The CDR3 has 15 residues. Germline values: CDR1 DFQATT, CDR2 SNEGSKA (reference sequence). This CDR3 is CSARDQARATHEQYF. CDR3 DNA sequence: TGCAGTGCTAGAGATCAGGCCAGGGCCACCCACGAGCAGTACTTC.

This clonotype has just a few counts. This chain uses TRBV2 with TRBJ2-2; D perhaps matches TRBD1 (6 bases). The CDR3 covers 15 residues. V lost 2 bases to trimming and J lost 2 bases, with 9 bases between them. Germline-derived CDR1 and CDR2 are SNHLY and FYNNEI. CDR3 DNA sequence: TGTGCCAGCAGTGAACAGGGGACCAACACCGGGGAGCTGTTTTTT. Its protein product is CASSEQGTNTGELFF.

The chain carries TRBV20-1 and TRBJ2-3; 10 nucleotides align to TRBD2. The V gene's germline CDR1 is DFQATT and CDR2 SNEGSKA (reference sequence). CDR3 length equals 17 residues. The J segment lost 2 bases and the V segment lost 3 bases, leaving 11 bases of the junction unmatched. Here the CDR3 reads CSASSLAGAGLTDTQYF. In DNA form, the CDR3 reads TGCAGTGCTAGTAGCCTAGCGGGAGCGGGGCTCACAGATACGCAGTATTTT.

The rearrangement joins TRBV6-5 to TRBJ2-7, with 10 nucleotides matching TRBD1. Germline values: CDR1 MNHEY, CDR2 SVGAGI. V trimming: 5 bases; J trimming: 12 bases; junction bases outside the gene matches: 10. This CDR3 is built from 13 residues. CDR3: CASSPNSGTGAYF. CDR3 bases: TGTGCCAGCAGTCCGAACTCCGGGACAGGGGCGTACTTC.